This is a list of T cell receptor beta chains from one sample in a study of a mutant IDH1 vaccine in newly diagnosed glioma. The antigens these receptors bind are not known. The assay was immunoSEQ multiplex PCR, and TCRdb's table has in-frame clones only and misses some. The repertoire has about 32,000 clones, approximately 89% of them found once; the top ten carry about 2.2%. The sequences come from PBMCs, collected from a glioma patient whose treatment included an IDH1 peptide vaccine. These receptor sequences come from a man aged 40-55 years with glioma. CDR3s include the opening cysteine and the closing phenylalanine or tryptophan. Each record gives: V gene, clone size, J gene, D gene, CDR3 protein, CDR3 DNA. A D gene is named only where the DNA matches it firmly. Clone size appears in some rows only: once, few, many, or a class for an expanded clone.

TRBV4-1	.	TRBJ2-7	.	CASSQERAEAYEQYF	TGCGCCAGCAGCCAAGAGCGGGCGGAGGCCTACGAGCAGTACTTC
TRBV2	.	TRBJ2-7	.	CASSDRGISYEQYF	TGTGCCAGCAGTGACAGGGGTATCTCCTACGAGCAGTACTTC
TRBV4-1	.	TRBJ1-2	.	CASSREFINYGYTF	TGCGCCAGCAGCCGAGAATTTATTAACTATGGCTACACCTTC
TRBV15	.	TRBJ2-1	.	CATSRDPGLARNEQFF	TGTGCCACCAGCAGAGATCCGGGGCTAGCGAGGAATGAGCAGTTCTTC
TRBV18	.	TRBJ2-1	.	CASSLVLTRDNEQFF	TGTGCCAGCTCACTCGTGTTGACGAGGGACAATGAGCAGTTCTTC
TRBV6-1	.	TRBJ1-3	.	CASSEGGGRRNTIYF	TGTGCCAGCAGTGAAGGGGGGGGTCGGCGAAACACCATATATTTT
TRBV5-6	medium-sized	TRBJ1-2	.	CASSFSNYGYTF	TGTGCCAGCAGCTTCAGTAACTATGGCTACACCTTC
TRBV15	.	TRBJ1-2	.	CATSLDSSYGYTF	TGTGCCACCAGCCTGGACAGCTCCTATGGCTACACCTTC
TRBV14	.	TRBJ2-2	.	CASSRRPLETGELFF	TGTGCCAGCAGCCGGAGGCCCCTCGAGACCGGGGAGCTGTTTTTT
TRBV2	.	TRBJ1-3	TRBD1	CASSGTGPPVTLDDTIYF	TGTGCCAGCAGTGGGACAGGGCCCCCCGTTACTCTGGATGACACCATATATTTT
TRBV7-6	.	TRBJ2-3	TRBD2	CASSKRGTSTDTQYF	TGTGCCAGCAGCAAGCGGGGTACTAGCACAGATACGCAGTATTTT
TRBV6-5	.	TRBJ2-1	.	CASSYLNEQFF	TGTGCCAGCAGTTATCTAAATGAGCAGTTCTTC
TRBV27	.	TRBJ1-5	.	CASSPNPDSGGQPQHF	TGTGCCAGCAGTCCAAACCCTGACAGTGGCGGGCAGCCCCAGCATTTT
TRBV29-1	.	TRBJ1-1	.	CSATAGGFTEAFF	TGCAGCGCTACGGCGGGGGGCTTCACTGAAGCTTTCTTT
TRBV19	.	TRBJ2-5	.	CASSVGSERLYGTQYF	TGTGCCAGTAGTGTAGGGTCGGAACGGTTATACGGGACCCAGTACTTC
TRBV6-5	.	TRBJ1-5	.	CATAQGRGSNQPQHF	TGTGCCACCGCCCAAGGGCGGGGTAGCAATCAGCCCCAGCATTTT
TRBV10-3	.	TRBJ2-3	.	CAISVRAEPPPDTQYF	TGTGCCATCAGTGTCCGGGCCGAGCCTCCCCCGGATACGCAGTATTTT
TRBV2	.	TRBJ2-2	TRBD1	CASRPGQGTGELFF	TGTGCCAGCAGACCGGGACAGGGGACCGGGGAGCTGTTTTTT
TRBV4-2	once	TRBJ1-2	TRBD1	CASSQSPGQGLTF	TGTGCCAGCAGCCAAAGTCCGGGACAGGGCCTCACCTTC
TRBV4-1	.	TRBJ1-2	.	CASSLYQDSSGYGYTF	TGCGCCAGCAGCCTATACCAGGACAGCTCTGGCTATGGCTACACCTTC
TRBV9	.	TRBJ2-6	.	CASSGSWPDGFSGANVLTF	TGTGCCAGCAGCGGGTCGTGGCCCGACGGGTTCTCTGGGGCCAACGTCCTGACTTTC
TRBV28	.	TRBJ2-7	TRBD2	CASRGGLAATYEQYF	TGTGCCAGCAGGGGAGGACTAGCGGCCACCTACGAGCAGTACTTC
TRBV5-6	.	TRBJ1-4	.	CASSFGTGTTNEKLFF	TGTGCCAGCAGCTTCGGAACAGGGACTACTAATGAAAAACTGTTTTTT
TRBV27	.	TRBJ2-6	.	CASSQNSGANVLTF	TGTGCCAGCAGTCAAAACTCTGGGGCCAACGTCCTGACTTTC
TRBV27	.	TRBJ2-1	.	CASSHGGPRSYNEQFF	TGTGCCAGCAGTCACGGGGGTCCCCGCTCCTACAATGAGCAGTTCTTC
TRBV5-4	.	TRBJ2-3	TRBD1	CASSTGQGASSTDTQYF	TGTGCCAGCAGCACGGGACAGGGAGCCTCTAGCACAGATACGCAGTATTTT
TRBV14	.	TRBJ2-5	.	CASSQVGGFGTQYF	TGTGCCAGCAGCCAAGTCGGAGGGTTCGGGACCCAGTACTTC
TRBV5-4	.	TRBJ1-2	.	CASSSKTGMSYGYTF	TGTGCCAGCAGCTCTAAGACAGGCATGTCCTATGGCTACACCTTC
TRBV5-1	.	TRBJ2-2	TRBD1	CASSRDRSSGELFF	TGCGCCAGTTCCCGGGACAGGAGTTCCGGGGAGCTGTTTTTT
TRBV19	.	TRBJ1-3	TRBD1	CASTMTGSGSGNTIYF	TGTGCCAGTACTATGACAGGGTCTGGCTCTGGAAACACCATATATTTT
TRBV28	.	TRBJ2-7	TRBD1	CASSRRQGANSYEQYF	TGTGCCAGCAGTCGTCGACAGGGGGCAAACTCCTACGAGCAGTACTTC
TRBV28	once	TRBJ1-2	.	CASSLGQSYGYTF	TGTGCCAGCAGTTTAGGACAGTCCTATGGCTACACCTTC
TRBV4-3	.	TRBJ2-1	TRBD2	CASSQDGAGGSYNEQFF	TGCGCCAGCAGCCAAGACGGAGCGGGAGGGTCCTACAATGAGCAGTTCTTC
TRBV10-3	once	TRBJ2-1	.	CAISEQGLGGSDNEQFF	TGTGCCATCAGTGAGCAGGGGTTGGGCGGGAGCGACAATGAGCAGTTCTTC
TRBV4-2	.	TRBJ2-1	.	CASSQVRLQDQFF	TGTGCCAGCAGCCAAGTTCGGCTACAGGATCAGTTCTTC